What follows are 27 T cell receptor beta chains derived from one specimen sequenced in a study of tumor-infiltrating lymphocytes in primary liver carcinoma. Total RNA (roughly 0.45 ug) served as template for TCR beta cDNA synthesis primed by a constant-region primer. Libraries covering TCR beta were generated through three nested multiplex PCR rounds (using a slightly modified ARM-PCR). Investigators reported that the first two PCR rounds, at approximately 11 cycles each, used TRBV1-TRBV30 forward primers with a C-beta reverse primer. Each CDR3 protein gets one entry after TCRdb re-called the multiplex PCR reads with MiXCR. The table records over 95,000 distinct CDR3 sequences, over 55% of them present only once. Each 20-30 mg portion of unsorted bulk tissue served as the source for co-extraction of RNA and DNA. Sequencing was done on a sample of liver tumor tissue from sampling region 5. Subset meaning: tumor region T5, tumor centre. The receptors were sampled from a woman aged 55-69 years with primary liver carcinoma and hepatitis B virus infection.

This clonotype was detected ten times or more. The genes are TRBV29-1 and TRBJ2-3; 7 bases agree with TRBD2. There are 15 residues in the CDR3. V shed 4 bases, J shed 0 bases, and the junction held 7 bases outside the gene matches. Germline V gene data show CDR1 as SQVTM and CDR2 as ANQGSEA. CDR3 region: CSVGGGRGSTDTQYF. CDR3 in DNA: TGCAGCGTTGGCGGGGGACGTGGTAGCACAGATACGCAGTATTTT.

In this sample, this clonotype turned up once. Because the CDR3 is missing its conserved closing phenylalanine or tryptophan, this is likely a read error. The V call is TRBV7-2, the J call TRBJ2-1; D remains unclear. The CDR3 loop spans 13 amino acids. Trimming left V 3 bases short and J 9 bases short, with 12 bases between. CDR1 and CDR2 from the germline V gene are SGHTA and FQGNSA. In DNA form, the CDR3 reads TGTGCCAGCAGCTTCCTTAAGCTAGGTGAGCAGTTCCTC. Its translation is CASSFLKLGEQFL.

This clonotype appeared many times. The rearrangement uses TRBV6-5 and TRBJ2-1, with 7 bases that match TRBD1. This CDR3 spans 12 amino acids. The germline CDR1 and CDR2 sequences are MNHEY and SVGAGI. The ends lost 4 bases at V and 11 bases at J; junction bases unmatched: 5. The CDR3 reads CASSSDRVKQFF. CDR3 nucleotide sequence: TGTGCCAGCAGTTCAGACAGGGTAAAGCAGTTCTTC.

This clonotype was observed once. The germline gene is not matched at one end of the junction; a read error may be the cause. The chain couples TRBV11-2 to TRBJ2-6, with D tentatively TRBD1 (6 bases). The CDR3 extends over 18 amino acids. Germline V gene lookup returns CDR1 SGHAT and CDR2 FQNNGV. CDR3 protein: CASSSPGQGLSGANVLTF. CDR3 in DNA: TGTGCTAGCAGCTCGCCGGGACAAGGCCTCTCTGGGGCCAACGTCCTGACTTTC.

On this clonotype: Because the CDR3 is missing its conserved closing phenylalanine or tryptophan, this is likely a read error. The rearrangement joins TRBV29-1 to TRBJ1-1, with D tentatively TRBD1 (5 bases). The germline V gene has CDR1 SQVTM and CDR2 ANQGSEA. There are 13 residues in the CDR3. The CDR3 loop reads CSVDMLRGSEAFL. The CDR3 DNA follows: TGCAGTGTTGATATGTTAAGGGGCTCTGAAGCTTTCCTT.

With respect to this clonotype: An end of the junction does not agree with germline; a read error may underlie this. J is TRBJ2-2 and V is TRBV6-2 or TRBV6-3; D is possibly TRBD1 (6 bases). The CDR3 runs 14 residues. CDR1 and CDR2 (germline): MNHEY, SVGEGT. CDR3 protein: CASSYMGDTGELVF. CDR3 nucleotides: TGTGCCAGCAGTTATATGGGGGACACCGGGGAGCTGGTTTTT.

The V and J genes are TRBV5-6 and TRBJ2-2; the D gene is possibly TRBD2 (6 bases). The CDR3 extends over 17 amino acids. V dropped 5 bases and J dropped 7 bases, with 24 bases sitting between them. Per germline, CDR1 SGHDT and CDR2 YYEEEE. In DNA, the CDR3 is TGTGCCAGCAGATCAGGTAACGGGAGAAGTAGCATCGGGGAGCTGTTTTTT. Its translation: CASRSGNGRSSIGELFF. Together with reference TRBV5-6 and TRBJ2-2, the CDR3 gives the full variable domain: DAGVTQSPTHLIKTRGQQVTLRCSPKSGHDTVSWYQQALGQGPQFIFQYYEEEERQRGNFPDRFSGHQFPNYSSELNVNALLLGDSALYLCASRSGNGRSSIGELFFGEGSRLTVL.

The table lists this clonotype with many counts. This sequence joins TRBV5-1 and TRBJ2-7, with 9 bases that match TRBD1. This CDR3 spans 15 amino acids. Looked up from germline, CDR1 is SGHRS and CDR2 is YFSETQ. Losses at the gene ends were 0 bases for V and 3 bases for J; bases not matched to a gene: 4. CDR3 region: CASSLAGTGIYEQYF. The CDR3 DNA reads as TGCGCCAGCAGCTTGGCCGGGACAGGGATCTACGAGCAGTACTTC.

The chain joins TRBV29-1 to TRBJ1-6; the D gene is possibly TRBD1 (5 bases). Germline V gene lookup returns CDR1 SQVTM and CDR2 ANQGSEA. This CDR3 contains 13 residues. V dropped 8 bases and J dropped 7 bases, with 15 bases sitting between them. The chain's CDR3 is CSLGHGGNSPLHF. In nucleotides, the CDR3 is TGCAGCCTCGGACATGGTGGGAATTCACCCCTCCACTTT.

In regard to this clonotype: This is likely a read error, given that the CDR3 carries no conserved phenylalanine or tryptophan at its end. The DNA is left out, because the CDR3 cannot be placed on it with certainty; the CDR3 is given as TCRdb lists it. This sequence joins TRBV11-1 and TRBJ1-1; TRBD1 is taken as the D call from the table, unchecked against the DNA. CDR1 and CDR2 from the germline V gene are SGHAT and FQDESV (reference sequence). The CDR3 sequence runs 14 residues, both termini included. The CDR3 sequence is CTSSLGRGQNEAFS.

The J gene is TRBJ2-4, the V gene TRBV11-1; TRBD2 might be the D (5 bases). V lost 8 bases, J lost 8 bases, and 16 bases lay in between. The CDR3 runs 13 residues. The germline V gene has CDR1 SGHAT and CDR2 FQDESV (reference sequence). CDR3 sequence (DNA): TGTGCCAGCGGCTCAGCCTGGGGAGACATTCAGTACTTC. It yields the protein CASGSAWGDIQYF.

A remark on this clonotype: An end of the junction differs from the germline gene, which may be a read error. This chain links TRBV28 with TRBJ1-5; D may be TRBD1 (6 bases). CDR3 length equals 14 residues. Germline V gene data show CDR1 as MDHEN and CDR2 as SYDVKM. The CDR3 loop is CASRRGGGHQSQHF. The CDR3 DNA reads TGTGCCAGCAGGCGGGGGGGCGGCCATCAGTCCCAGCATTTT.

This clonotype was seen repeatedly, ten times or more. The rearrangement links TRBV29-1 to TRBJ2-3; no clear D. Germline V gene lookup returns CDR1 SQVTM and CDR2 ANQGSEA. The CDR3 length is 13 residues. V dropped 2 bases and J dropped 6 bases, with 12 bases sitting between them. CDR3 protein: CSVEFGVGDTQYF. CDR3 bases: TGCAGCGTTGAATTTGGGGTCGGGGATACGCAGTATTTT.

To note about this clonotype: An end of the junction does not agree with germline; a read error may underlie this. The chain recombines TRBV11-2 with TRBJ1-1; maybe TRBD1 (6 bases). The CDR3 extends over 17 amino acids. Per germline, CDR1 SGHAT and CDR2 FQNNGV. The CDR3 sequence: CTSNPQGTGSELAEAFF. The CDR3 region has the DNA TGTACCAGCAACCCCCAAGGAACAGGGTCGGAACTTGCTGAAGCTTTCTTT.

As to this clonotype: A much larger clone differs by one base, so this may be a read error. The V and J genes are TRBV28 and TRBJ1-1; TRBD1 is a possible D gene (6 bases). The CDR3 loop spans 14 amino acids. Germline loops: CDR1 MDHEN, CDR2 SYDVKM. V lost 2 bases and J lost 10, with 17 bases in between. This CDR3 is CASSLRGGSSGAFF. CDR3 nucleotide sequence: TGTGCCAGCAGTTTAAGGGGGGGATCGTCTGGAGCTTTCTTT.

The V and J genes are TRBV11-2 and TRBJ2-3, with D possibly TRBD2 on 5 matching bases. The CDR3 contains 13 residues. Germline V gene sequence: CDR1 SGHAT, CDR2 FQNNGV. The V gene lost 5 bases and the J gene lost 7 bases, with 13 bases spanning the gap. This CDR3 reads CASSLLRRNTQYF. In nucleotides, the CDR3 is TGTGCCAGCAGCCTGTTACGGAGGAATACGCAGTATTTT.

This clonotype was observed many times. The V and J genes are TRBV12-3 or TRBV12-4 and TRBJ2-2; tentatively, D is TRBD2 (5 bases). The V end was cut by 6 bases, the J end by 4 bases, with 12 bases between. This CDR3 is 14 amino acids long. The CDR3 coding sequence is TGTGCCAGCAGCGGGGAAGTGGGCACCGGGGAGCTGTTTTTT. Translation gives CASSGEVGTGELFF.

The chain combines TRBV11-2 with TRBJ2-5; D perhaps matches TRBD1 (5 bases). V lost 5 bases, J lost 3 bases, and 10 bases lay in between. The germline V gene has CDR1 SGHAT and CDR2 FQNNGV. This CDR3 contains 13 residues. CDR3 protein: CASSRGREETQYF. The DNA of the CDR3 is TGTGCCAGCAGCAGGGGCAGGGAAGAGACCCAGTACTTC.

This clonotype was detected a few times. A much larger clone differs from this one at a single base, so this may be a read error. The CDR3 region has the DNA TGCGCCAGCAGGACTAGCGGGAACACCGGGGTGCTGTTTTTT. Amino acids: CASRTSGNTGVLFF. V and J are TRBV4-1 and TRBJ2-2, with 11 bases identical to TRBD2. The CDR3 has 14 residues. CDR1 is MGHRA, CDR2 YSYEKL, per germline.

Turning to this clonotype: At one end the junction does not follow the germline gene, possibly because of a read error. The chain uses TRBV12-3 or TRBV12-4 and TRBJ2-1; 12 bases are shared with TRBD2. The CDR3 consists of 16 residues. The CDR3 protein is CASSFLASGGDNEEFF. In DNA, the CDR3 is TGTGCCAGCAGTTTTTTGGCTAGCGGGGGGGACAATGAGGAGTTCTTC.

This clonotype came up many times. The chain has TRBV29-1 and TRBJ2-3; D is possibly TRBD1 or TRBD2 (5 bases each). Germline values: CDR1 SQVTM, CDR2 ANQGSEA. The CDR3 is 12 amino acids. V lost 6 bases, J lost 7 bases, and 14 bases lay in between. Here the CDR3 reads CSVGTDANTQYF. CDR3 DNA sequence: TGCAGCGTCGGGACCGACGCAAATACGCAGTATTTT.

The chain uses TRBV18 and TRBJ2-7, with D unresolved. The CDR3 is 12 residues long. Germline values: CDR1 KGHSH, CDR2 LQKENI. V gave up 1 base and J gave up 4 bases, with 5 bases separating them. CDR3 DNA: TGTGCCAGCTCACCACGTCGGTACGAGCAGTACTTC. Protein: CASSPRRYEQYF.

Of note for this clonotype: No DNA is shown, since the ends of the CDR3 on it are uncertain; the CDR3 is the one TCRdb lists. The chain recombines TRBV29-1 with TRBJ2-5. The CDR3 has 10 amino acids, counting both end residues. Per the germline V gene, CDR1 is SQVTM and CDR2 is ANQGSEA. The chain's CDR3 is CSVGLGTQYF.

The rearrangement joins TRBV28 to TRBJ2-3, with D uncertain. The CDR3 runs 15 residues. The V gene lost 6 bases and the J gene lost 3 bases, with 16 bases spanning the gap. CDR1 and CDR2 (germline): MDHEN, SYDVKM. The CDR3 here is CASSVSGRGTDTQYF. The DNA of the CDR3 is TGTGCCAGCAGCGTATCGGGCCGCGGTACAGATACGCAGTATTTT.

The V and J genes are TRBV11-1 and TRBJ2-3, with D tentatively TRBD2 (5 bases). Per the germline V gene, CDR1 is SGHAT and CDR2 is FQDESV (reference sequence). CDR3 size: 18 residues. Trimming left V 4 bases short and J 2 bases short, with 22 bases between. CDR3 amino acids: CASSSRTGIGPTTDTQYF. CDR3 bases: TGTGCCAGCAGCTCACGGACCGGGATCGGCCCTACCACAGATACGCAGTATTTT. Full variable domain (remainder filled in from reference TRBV11-1 and TRBJ2-3): EAEVAQSPRYKITEKSQAVAFWCDPISGHATLYWYRQILGQGPELLVQFQDESVVDDSQLPKDRFSAERLKGVDSTLKIQPAELGDSAMYLCASSSRTGIGPTTDTQYFGPGTRLTVL.

This clonotype was observed at least ten times. The chain is built from TRBV5-5 and TRBJ2-1; D is unresolved. The germline V and J ends were trimmed by 3 bases and 3 bases, with 7 bases remaining between them. Germline assignment: CDR1 SGHKS and CDR2 YYEKEE (reference sequence). The CDR3 is made up of 13 amino acids. CDR3 residues: CASSSDGYNEQFF. The DNA for the CDR3 is TGTGCCAGCAGCTCGGACGGCTACAATGAGCAGTTCTTC.

The count of this clonotype is one. This may arise from a read error, as a much more abundant clone is one base away. The J gene is TRBJ2-7, the V gene TRBV5-4; no clear D. This CDR3 is built from 14 residues. In germline, CDR1 is SGHNT, CDR2 YYREEE (reference sequence). Trimming shortened V by 1 base and J by 7 bases, and 15 bases separated the two germline ends. The DNA of the CDR3 is TGTGCCAGCAGCTTGAAAATGGAAACCGGAGAGCAGTACTTC. It yields the protein CASSLKMETGEQYF.